A selection of T cell receptor beta chains follows, all from one sample in a study of metastatic and nonmetastatic thyroid tumors. TCRdb reprocessed the PCR reads using MiXCR. The sample consists of 20,000 to 25,000 clones, approximately 13% of them appearing once. Sequenced sample: blood. These receptors all stem from a female donor with papillary thyroid cancer or a benign thyroid nodule (not recorded which). Some clones in this sample may be carry-over from other donors' samples. CDR3s include the opening cysteine and the closing phenylalanine or tryptophan. The D gene is left open where the match is weak. Not every row has a clone size; where given, it reads once, few, many or a size class.

j_call: TRBJ1-2; d_call: NA; v_call: TRBV24-1; clone_size: many; cdr3_nt: TGTGCCACCAGTGACGGTGACCGTGGCTACACCTTC; cdr3_aa: CATSDGDRGYTF
j_call: TRBJ1-2; d_call: NA; v_call: TRBV19; clone_size: many; cdr3_nt: TGTGCCAGTAGTATTCCTACAGGATCTGGCTACACCTTC; cdr3_aa: CASSIPTGSGYTF
j_call: TRBJ1-3; d_call: NA; v_call: TRBV14; clone_size: many; cdr3_nt: TGTGCCAGCAGCCAAGTCGAAGGGGCATTCTCTGGAAACACCATATATTTT; cdr3_aa: CASSQVEGAFSGNTIYF
j_call: TRBJ1-2; d_call: NA; v_call: TRBV6-1; clone_size: NA; cdr3_nt: TGTGCCAGCAGTCGGAGGGCGTATGGCTACACCTTC; cdr3_aa: CASSRRAYGYTF
j_call: TRBJ2-7; d_call: NA; v_call: TRBV28; clone_size: many; cdr3_nt: TGTGCCAGCAGTTTATTTACACCTGACTCCTACGAGCAGTACTTC; cdr3_aa: CASSLFTPDSYEQYF
j_call: TRBJ2-3; d_call: NA; v_call: TRBV7-8; clone_size: many; cdr3_nt: TGTGCCAGCATGGGCAGGAAGACAGATACGCAGTATTTT; cdr3_aa: CASMGRKTDTQYF
j_call: TRBJ2-1; d_call: TRBD1; v_call: TRBV3-1; clone_size: many; cdr3_nt: TGTGCCACTACCGGGACAGGGCCCTACAATGAGCAGTTCTTC; cdr3_aa: CATTGTGPYNEQFF
j_call: TRBJ1-1; d_call: NA; v_call: TRBV6-2/TRBV6-3; clone_size: many; cdr3_nt: TGTGCCAGCAGTTACTCTACAGGGCTTGGGAACACTGAAGCTTTCTTT; cdr3_aa: CASSYSTGLGNTEAFF
j_call: TRBJ2-2; d_call: TRBD2; v_call: TRBV2; clone_size: few; cdr3_nt: TGTGCCAGCAGCCCAACCCTAGCGGGAACCGGGGAGCTGTTTTTT; cdr3_aa: CASSPTLAGTGELFF
j_call: TRBJ1-5; d_call: NA; v_call: TRBV20-1; clone_size: NA; cdr3_nt: TGCAGTGCGTGGTATTCTAGCAATCAGTCCCGGCATTTT; cdr3_aa: CSAWYSSNQSRHF
j_call: TRBJ2-3; d_call: NA; v_call: TRBV18; clone_size: many; cdr3_nt: TGTGCCAGCTCACCACCGCTGGGATCTAGCACAGATACGCAGTATTTT; cdr3_aa: CASSPPLGSSTDTQYF
j_call: TRBJ2-7; d_call: NA; v_call: TRBV20-1; clone_size: many; cdr3_nt: TGCAGTGCGGAGACGGCAGCCTACGAGCAGTACTTC; cdr3_aa: CSAETAAYEQYF
j_call: TRBJ1-5; d_call: TRBD1; v_call: TRBV7-9; clone_size: many; cdr3_nt: TGTGCCAGCAGCTTAGCCGGGACAGGGGGTCAGCCCCAGCATTTT; cdr3_aa: CASSLAGTGGQPQHF
j_call: TRBJ2-3; d_call: TRBD2; v_call: TRBV20-1; clone_size: many; cdr3_nt: TGCAGTGCTAGAGAGACTAGCGGGAGTGGAGATACGCAGTATTTT; cdr3_aa: CSARETSGSGDTQYF
j_call: TRBJ2-3; d_call: NA; v_call: TRBV4-3; clone_size: many; cdr3_nt: TGCGCCAGCAGCCAAGATCGGGGAGATACGCAGTATTTT; cdr3_aa: CASSQDRGDTQYF
j_call: TRBJ1-1; d_call: NA; v_call: TRBV28; clone_size: many; cdr3_nt: TGTGCCAGCAGTTTCTATGCAGGGGCCCTGAACACTGAAGCTTTCTTT; cdr3_aa: CASSFYAGALNTEAFF
j_call: TRBJ2-7; d_call: NA; v_call: TRBV9; clone_size: many; cdr3_nt: TGTGCCAGCAGCGTAAGGCCGGGCAGCGAGCAGTACTTC; cdr3_aa: CASSVRPGSEQYF
j_call: TRBJ1-2; d_call: TRBD1; v_call: TRBV28; clone_size: many; cdr3_nt: TGTGCCAGCAGCGCGGGGAGGGGGCGGGGCTACACCTTC; cdr3_aa: CASSAGRGRGYTF
j_call: TRBJ1-1; d_call: NA; v_call: TRBV30; clone_size: many; cdr3_nt: TGTGCCTGGAGAATCACCAGAGAAGCTTTCTTT; cdr3_aa: CAWRITREAFF
j_call: TRBJ2-7; d_call: TRBD1; v_call: TRBV7-3; clone_size: many; cdr3_nt: TGTGCCAGCAGCTTAACAGGGGGCAGCGAGCAGTACTTC; cdr3_aa: CASSLTGGSEQYF
j_call: TRBJ2-1; d_call: NA; v_call: TRBV20-1; clone_size: NA; cdr3_nt: TGCAGTGCCCTCCCAAGTTCCTACAATGAGCAGTTCTTC; cdr3_aa: CSALPSSYNEQFF
j_call: TRBJ2-7; d_call: NA; v_call: TRBV5-1; clone_size: many; cdr3_nt: TGCGCCAGCAGCTTGGCTAGTTTCTACGAGCAGTACTTC; cdr3_aa: CASSLASFYEQYF
j_call: TRBJ2-1; d_call: NA; v_call: TRBV20-1; clone_size: many; cdr3_nt: TGCAGTGCTAGTAGCCCCAGTGAGCAGTTCTTC; cdr3_aa: CSASSPSEQFF
j_call: TRBJ1-2; d_call: NA; v_call: TRBV13; clone_size: few; cdr3_nt: TGTGCCAGCAGCCGTACCGGGACTTGGGGGGGTGGCTACACCTTC; cdr3_aa: CASSRTGTWGGGYTF